A single sample gave rise to the 19 T cell receptor beta chains below, sequenced in a study of T cells in Graves' hyperthyroidism and ophthalmopathy. Amplification of TCR beta CDR3 regions used RNA as the template. First-round RT-PCR targeting the TCR CDR3 was performed with the HTBI primer set. TCRdb re-called the multiplex PCR reads through MiXCR, storing one row per CDR3 protein. The sample lists a few hundred thousand distinct CDR3 sequences; 40% to 55% were seen once. Sequencing was done on a sample of peripheral blood or thyroid tissue (not recorded which). These receptors all stem from a woman aged 18-29 years with Graves' hyperthyroidism.

CDR3 loop: CATSDFPDNEQFF. CDR3 nucleotide sequence: TGTGCCACCAGTGATTTTCCCGACAATGAGCAGTTCTTC. J is TRBJ2-1 and V is TRBV24-1, with unresolved D. V was cut by 1 base and J by 5 bases, with 5 bases left in between. This CDR3 region has 13 residues. Germline V lookup: CDR1 KGHDR, CDR2 SFDVKD.

This clonotype was found many times. The V and J genes are TRBV11-2 and TRBJ1-2; TRBD1 matches at 9 bases. V gave up 5 bases and J gave up 3 bases; unmatched junction bases: 4. CDR3 length equals 14 residues. Germline V CDR1 and CDR2: SGHAT, FQNNGV. The CDR3 loop reads CASSRRDRDYGYTF. In nucleotides, the CDR3 is TGTGCCAGCAGCCGCCGGGACAGGGACTATGGCTACACCTTC.

This clonotype was picked up many times. V is TRBV20-1 and J is TRBJ1-5; D ambiguous. Trimming pared 3 bases from V and 0 bases from J, leaving 9 bases between. This CDR3 spans 14 amino acids. The germline gives CDR1 DFQATT, CDR2 SNEGSKA (reference sequence). The CDR3, as DNA: TGCAGTGCTAGGGCGCAGCATAGCAATCAGCCCCAGCATTTT. Protein product: CSARAQHSNQPQHF.

In its sample, this clonotype was seen once. This sequence joins TRBV10-2 and TRBJ2-5; 8 bases map to TRBD2. The CDR3 is 14 residues long. The ends lost 9 bases at V and 4 bases at J; junction bases unmatched: 10. The germline V gene has CDR1 WSHSY and CDR2 SAAADI. CDR3 DNA: TGCGCCAGTAAGGCCGGGAGGGATCGAGAGACCCAGTACTTC. It codes for CASKAGRDRETQYF.

This rearrangement joins TRBV10-3 to TRBJ1-1; unclear D gene. This CDR3 region has 14 residues. From germline, CDR1 is ENHRY and CDR2 SYGVKD. V lost 7 bases to trimming and J lost 1 base, with 13 bases between them. CDR3 protein: CAITSASGNTEAFF. CDR3 DNA sequence: TGTGCCATCACGTCGGCTAGCGGGAACACTGAAGCTTTCTTT.

The chain couples TRBV6-5 to TRBJ2-5; D is undetermined. The DNA matches TRBJ2-1 better at its end, which makes the J call doubtful. The germline V gene encodes CDR1 MNHEY and CDR2 SVGAGI. CDR3 length: 12 residues. The CDR3 nucleotides are TGTGCCAGCAGTGAAGCCGGCAATGAGCAGTTCTTC. Amino acids: CASSEAGNEQFF.

J is TRBJ2-2 and V is TRBV7-3; 8 nucleotides agree with TRBD1. CDR1 and CDR2 from the germline V gene are SGHTA and FQGTGA. The CDR3 loop spans 16 amino acids. Unmatched junction bases numbered 3, after V lost 2 bases and J lost 1 base. In nucleotides, the CDR3 is TGTGCCAGCAGCTTAGGGACAGGAAAGAACACCGGGGAGCTGTTTTTT. Translation gives CASSLGTGKNTGELFF.

Worth noting for this clonotype: At one boundary the junction diverges from the germline segment, which might be a read error. The genes are TRBV7-9 and TRBJ2-2; tentative D call: TRBD2 (5 bases). Looked up from germline, CDR1 is SEHNR and CDR2 is FQNEAQ (reference sequence). There are 17 residues in the CDR3. In nucleotides, the CDR3 is TGTGCCAGCAGCCTACCGGGTCGGGCGATAAACACCGGGGAGCTGCTTTTT. This translates into CASSLPGRAINTGELLF.

This clonotype appeared a single time. The V call is TRBV5-6, the J call TRBJ2-5, with 9 bases identical to TRBD1. The V segment lost 0 bases and the J segment 5 bases; nucleotides outside the gene matches: 20. The germline V gene has CDR1 SGHDT and CDR2 YYEEEE. The CDR3 extends over 20 amino acids. CDR3 residues: CASSLGDRAPLGGPEETQYF. CDR3 coding DNA: TGTGCCAGCAGCTTGGGGGACAGGGCCCCTCTTGGAGGGCCGGAGGAGACCCAGTACTTC.

This clonotype was found a few times. The chain employs TRBV14 and TRBJ2-1; 13 positions match TRBD2. J gave up 3 bases and V 5 bases, and 4 bases lay outside the gene matches. This CDR3 spans 16 amino acids. The germline CDR1 and CDR2 sequences are SGHDN and FVKESK. CDR3 sequence (DNA): TGTGCCAGCAGCTATGGACTAGCGGGAGTCTACAATGAGCAGTTCTTC. Translated: CASSYGLAGVYNEQFF.

This clonotype was detected a few times. CDR3 loop: CASSVDAGNLNEQFF. CDR3 nucleotides: TGTGCCAGCAGCGTAGATGCGGGGAATCTAAATGAGCAGTTCTTC. The chain links TRBV9 to TRBJ2-1; possible D gene TRBD2, 6 bases. The V and J ends lost 0 bases and 7 bases respectively, with 14 bases between them. This CDR3 has 15 residues. The germline V gene encodes CDR1 SGDLS and CDR2 YYNGEE. Filled out from reference TRBV9 and TRBJ2-1, the complete variable domain reads DSGVTQTPKHLITATGQRVTLRCSPRSGDLSVYWYQQSLDQGLQFLIQYYNGEERAKGNILERFSAQQFPDLHSELNLSSLELGDSALYFCASSVDAGNLNEQFFGPGTRLTVL.

This clonotype appeared a single time. The genes are TRBV7-2 and TRBJ2-5, with TRBD2 identical over 7 bases. There are 13 residues in the CDR3. Germline values: CDR1 SGHTA, CDR2 FQGNSA. V trimming: 8 bases; J trimming: 5 bases; junction bases outside the gene matches: 8. The CDR3 is CASPPGGRETQYF. The CDR3 nucleotides are TGTGCCAGCCCCCCGGGAGGTAGGGAGACCCAGTACTTC. Complete variable domain (other parts from reference TRBV7-2 and TRBJ2-5): GAGVSQSPSNKVTEKGKDVELRCDPISGHTALYWYRQSLGQGLEFLIYFQGNSAPDKSGLPSDRFSAERTGGSVSTLTIQRTQQEDSAVYLCASPPGGRETQYFGPGTRLLVL.

This clonotype was detected many times. The chain joins TRBV2 to TRBJ2-2; 11 nucleotides match TRBD1. Germline CDR1 SNHLY, CDR2 FYNNEI. This CDR3 spans 15 amino acids. V trimming: 5 bases; J trimming: 5 bases; junction bases outside the gene matches: 4. The CDR3 region has the DNA TGTGCCAGCAGTCGGACAGGGGGCAAAACCGGGGAGCTGTTTTTT. As protein: CASSRTGGKTGELFF.

This clonotype was observed many times. This rearrangement joins TRBV6-2 or TRBV6-3 to TRBJ1-5, with D unresolved. This CDR3 comprises 16 residues. Germline V CDR1 and CDR2: MNHEY, SVGEGT. V lost 3 bases and J lost 0, with 12 bases in between. The CDR3 region is CASSYGWADSNQPQHF. As DNA, the CDR3 is TGTGCCAGCAGTTATGGGTGGGCCGATAGCAATCAGCCCCAGCATTTT.

The chain carries TRBV19 and TRBJ1-1, with a tentative D call TRBD1 (5 bases). The germline V and J ends were trimmed by 9 bases and 3 bases, with 8 bases remaining between them. Germline CDR1 LNHDA, CDR2 SQIVND (reference sequence). This CDR3 contains 11 residues. The CDR3 DNA follows: TGTGCCAGCATGGGGGACACTGAAGCTTTCTTT. Amino acids: CASMGDTEAFF.

This clonotype turned up a few times. The chain is built from TRBV19 and TRBJ2-7; no clear D gene. Between the trimmed V and J ends, which lost 1 base and 5 bases, there was a span of 9 bases. Germline CDR1 LNHDA, CDR2 SQIVND (reference sequence). The CDR3 is 13 residues long. The CDR3 protein is CASSIVAGDEQYF. DNA for the CDR3: TGTGCCAGTAGTATAGTCGCCGGAGACGAGCAGTACTTC.

The chain couples TRBV11-2 to TRBJ2-7, with 15 bases identical to TRBD2. The V gene's germline CDR1 is SGHAT and CDR2 FQNNGV. With V trimmed by 4 bases and J by 7 bases, 11 bases remained unmatched. CDR3 length: 17 residues. CDR3 bases: TGTGCCAGCAGCTACCCGGGACTAGCGGGAGGAATTGGAGAGCAGTACTTC. It yields the protein CASSYPGLAGGIGEQYF.

This clonotype was observed many times. This CDR3 reads CSAARGDNSPLHF. CDR3 DNA: TGCAGTGCGGCGCGGGGAGACAATTCACCCCTCCACTTT. This chain connects TRBV20-1 to TRBJ1-6; D not certain. The V gene's germline CDR1 is DFQATT and CDR2 SNEGSKA (reference sequence). V was cut by 6 bases and J by 7 bases, with 13 bases left in between. There are 13 residues in the CDR3.

V gene TRBV2 combines with J gene TRBJ1-4; D call uncertain. Germline-derived CDR1 and CDR2 are SNHLY and FYNNEI. V lost 4 bases to trimming and J lost 3 bases, with 18 bases between them. This CDR3 is 17 amino acids long. The CDR3 loop is CASSGPERSLANEKLFF. DNA of the CDR3: TGTGCCAGCAGTGGGCCAGAGCGATCGTTGGCTAATGAAAAACTGTTTTTT.